The source of this T cell receptor beta chain is a study of T cells in Graves' hyperthyroidism and ophthalmopathy. The source material, RNA transcripts, was used to amplify TCR beta CDR3 regions. First-round RT-PCR targeting the TCR CDR3 was performed with the HTBI primer set. Each CDR3 protein gets one entry after TCRdb re-called the multiplex PCR reads with MiXCR. The sample yields under 350,000 distinct CDR3 sequences, roughly 13% seen once. This clonotype has at least ten counts. V was pared by 4 bases and J by 8 bases, with 9 bases between. The CDR3 totals 12 residues. Per germline, CDR1 SGHAT and CDR2 FQNNGV.

The material sequenced was blood. This TCR came from a woman aged 40 to 50 with Graves' ophthalmopathy. V is TRBV11-2 and J is TRBJ2-4; D is unresolved. CDR3 sequence reads: CASSWDKDIQYF. The CDR3 bases are TGTGCCAGCAGCTGGGATAAGGACATTCAGTACTTC.